The 25 T cell receptor beta chains given below trace back to one sample, sequenced in a study of cytomegalovirus exposure and HLA in healthy donors. Amplification used 60 Vbeta primers and 13 Jbeta primers. Assay used: immunoSEQ multiplex PCR; TCRdb lists only in-frame clones, some missing. This table has more than 110,000 clones, about three quarters appearing once. The sequenced sample was PBMCs. All receptors derive from a male donor in good health and CMV-seronegative.

This sequence joins TRBV30 and TRBJ2-7; D perhaps matches TRBD2 (5 bases). The germline V gene encodes CDR1 GTSNPN and CDR2 SVGIG (reference sequence). Trimming cost V 3 bases and J 4 bases, with 10 bases left between them. The CDR3 contains 12 residues. The CDR3 reads CAWRVGVYEQYF. In DNA form, the CDR3 reads TGTGCCTGGAGGGTGGGAGTGTACGAGCAGTACTTC.

The chain is built from TRBV7-6 and TRBJ2-1; 8 bases match TRBD1. Per the germline V gene, CDR1 is SGHVS and CDR2 is FNYEAQ. CDR3 length equals 15 residues. The trim removed 5 bases at V and 0 bases at J, leaving 3 bases unmatched. The CDR3 coding sequence is TGTGCCAGCAGCCCTACAGGGGGCTCCTACAATGAGCAGTTCTTC. Protein: CASSPTGGSYNEQFF.

The chain has TRBV5-4 and TRBJ1-2, with 11 bases matching TRBD1. Losses at the gene ends were 5 bases for V and 2 bases for J; bases not matched to a gene: 5. The CDR3 runs 15 residues. Germline-derived CDR1 and CDR2 are SGHNT and YYREEE (reference sequence). The CDR3 coding sequence is TGTGCCAGCAGTTCCGGACAGGGGGCGAACTATGGCTACACCTTC. Translating it yields CASSSGQGANYGYTF.

This clone has just one count. The chain has TRBV11-2 and TRBJ2-7, with TRBD1 matching 8 bases. Unmatched junction bases numbered 6, after V lost 4 bases and J lost 4 bases. The germline V gene has CDR1 SGHAT and CDR2 FQNNGV. The CDR3 runs to 14 residues. The CDR3 region has the DNA TGTGCCAGCAGCTCCAGGGGGCGCGGGTACGAGCAGTACTTC. This sequence encodes CASSSRGRGYEQYF. Drawing the rest from reference TRBV11-2 and TRBJ2-7, the complete variable domain is EAGVAQSPRYKIIEKRQSVAFWCNPISGHATLYWYQQILGQGPKLLIQFQNNGVVDDSQLPKDRFSAERLKGVDSTLKIQPAKLEDSAVYLCASSSRGRGYEQYFGPGTRLTVT.

The chain joins TRBV7-9 to TRBJ2-7, with TRBD1 matching over 9 bases. Germline V gene lookup returns CDR1 SEHNR and CDR2 FQNEAQ (reference sequence). Unmatched junction bases numbered 8, after V lost 1 base and J lost 7 bases. The CDR3 is 15 amino acids. CDR3 nucleotide sequence: TGTGCCAGCAGCTTAGGGGGACAGGGTACGGAAGAGCAGTACTTC. This gives the protein CASSLGGQGTEEQYF.

The chain has TRBV5-8 and TRBJ2-2; TRBD1 agrees at 7 bases. Germline CDR1 SGHTS, CDR2 YDEGEE. The CDR3 is 15 residues long. V dropped 5 bases and J dropped 4; count of bases not matched to a gene: 8. CDR3 sequence reads: CASRPGQLFTGELFF. The CDR3 coding sequence is TGTGCCAGCAGGCCGGGACAGCTTTTCACCGGGGAGCTGTTTTTT.

The gene calls are TRBV4-3 and TRBJ2-5; D is perhaps TRBD1 (6 bases). CDR1 and CDR2 from the germline V gene are LGHNA and YSLEER. The CDR3 has 16 residues. Trimming left V 3 bases short and J 5 bases short, with 19 bases between. CDR3: CASSQLPGTSKETQYF. Written as DNA, the CDR3 is TGCGCCAGCAGCCAGCTACCCGGGACATCGAAGGAGACCCAGTACTTC.

The chain uses TRBV6-4 and TRBJ2-2; D is perhaps TRBD1 (6 bases). Per germline, CDR1 MRHNA and CDR2 SNTAGT. Trimming took 0 bases from V and 4 from J, leaving 15 bases between them. This CDR3 comprises 17 residues. CDR3 DNA: TGTGCCAGCAGTGACTCGATAGGGGACAAATCCACCGGGGAGCTGTTTTTT. Translating it yields CASSDSIGDKSTGELFF.

The V gene is TRBV18, the J gene TRBJ2-1, with D perhaps TRBD2 (5 bases). The CDR3 is 16 amino acids. CDR1 and CDR2 (germline): KGHSH, LQKENI. Between the trimmed V and J ends, which lost 6 bases and 0 bases, there was a span of 15 bases. CDR3 residues: CASSPWVSDSYNEQFF. The CDR3 DNA sequence: TGTGCCAGCTCCCCGTGGGTTAGCGACTCCTACAATGAGCAGTTCTTC.

CDR3 sequence reads: CASSLAGFRGTEAFF. The CDR3, as DNA: TGTGCCAGCAGCTTAGCGGGGTTCAGAGGCACTGAAGCTTTCTTT. The genes are TRBV11-2 and TRBJ1-1, with D unresolved. Germline loops: CDR1 SGHAT, CDR2 FQNNGV. This CDR3 is built from 15 residues. Trimming cost V 1 base and J 4 bases, with 13 bases left between them.

The chain links TRBV5-8 to TRBJ2-2, with 10 nucleotides matching TRBD1. CDR1 SGHTS and CDR2 YDEGEE come from the germline V gene. This CDR3 spans 16 amino acids. Trimming removed 4 bases from V and 5 bases from J; junction bases left unmatched: 8. The CDR3 sequence: CASSALTGGPTGELFF. CDR3 nucleotide sequence: TGTGCCAGCAGCGCCTTGACAGGGGGCCCAACCGGGGAGCTGTTTTTT.

This chain joins TRBV9 and TRBJ2-2; 13 positions match TRBD2. Germline V lookup: CDR1 SGDLS, CDR2 YYNGEE. J gave up 12 bases and V 3 bases, and 23 bases lay outside the gene matches. The CDR3 has 20 residues. The CDR3 nucleotides read TGTGCCAGCAGCGCAGGTGGGACTAGCGGGATTGGACCCCTCCTACGGAAGCTGTTTTTT. Protein sequence: CASSAGGTSGIGPLLRKLFF. The variable domain in full, with the rest retrieved from reference TRBV9 and TRBJ2-2, is DSGVTQTPKHLITATGQRVTLRCSPRSGDLSVYWYQQSLDQGLQFLIQYYNGEERAKGNILERFSAQQFPDLHSELNLSSLELGDSALYFCASSAGGTSGIGPLLRKLFFGEGSRLTVL.

Only a few counts were recorded for this clone. This sequence joins TRBV27 and TRBJ2-5; 7 nucleotides agree with TRBD2. The V and J ends lost 4 bases and 1 base, in that order; junction bases with no gene match: 3. The CDR3 is 14 amino acids. Germline V gene data show CDR1 as MNHEY and CDR2 as SMNVEV (reference sequence). In DNA form, the CDR3 reads TGTGCCAGCAGTTCTCTAGCGGCCCAAGAGACCCAGTACTTC. This sequence encodes CASSSLAAQETQYF.

The CDR3 sequence: CASSDPGQGYEQYF. Here the CDR3 DNA reads TGTGCCAGCAGTGATCCAGGACAGGGATACGAGCAGTACTTC. The chain recombines TRBV25-1 with TRBJ2-7; 8 bases align to TRBD1. The germline CDR1 and CDR2 sequences are MGHDK and SYGVNS. After removal of 3 bases from V and 4 bases from J, the junction contained 5 bases not matched to a gene. This CDR3 has 14 residues.

This chain connects TRBV19 to TRBJ1-5, with 7 positions matching TRBD1. CDR3 size: 13 residues. The V gene's germline CDR1 is LNHDA and CDR2 SQIVND (reference sequence). Trimming at V came to 2 bases and at J to 5 bases, leaving 0 bases not matched to a gene. The CDR3 sequence is CASSIQGDQPQHF. Written as DNA, the CDR3 is TGTGCCAGTAGTATACAGGGGGATCAGCCCCAGCATTTT.

This sequence joins TRBV5-1 and TRBJ2-5, with 7 bases matching TRBD1. CDR1 and CDR2 from the germline V gene are SGHRS and YFSETQ. V lost 0 bases to trimming and J lost 12 bases; unmatched junction nucleotides: 5. There are 12 residues in the CDR3. CDR3 DNA: TGCGCCAGCAGCTTGGCCGGTCAGGGGGAGTACTTC. Translation: CASSLAGQGEYF.

The rearrangement links TRBV4-2 to TRBJ1-4; D is uncertain. Germline-derived CDR1 and CDR2 are LGHNA and YNFKEQ. The V and J ends lost 1 base and 10 bases respectively, with 16 bases between them. This CDR3 is 15 amino acids long. CDR3 in amino acids: CASSQGEIGVAKLFF. DNA of the CDR3: TGTGCCAGCAGCCAAGGAGAGATCGGGGTTGCAAAACTGTTTTTT.

The CDR3: CASSSLGSGRAPETQYF. The DNA for the CDR3 is TGCGCCAGCAGCTCCCTTGGCAGCGGGAGGGCCCCGGAGACCCAGTACTTC. The V and J genes are TRBV5-1 and TRBJ2-5; 10 positions agree with TRBD2. Per germline, CDR1 SGHRS and CDR2 YFSETQ. Unmatched junction bases numbered 13, after V lost 3 bases and J lost 5 bases. The CDR3 contains 17 residues.

The chain employs TRBV10-3 and TRBJ2-3, with 11 bases aligning to TRBD2. Germline V CDR1 and CDR2: ENHRY, SYGVKD. This CDR3 has 16 amino acids. Germline trimming cut 2 bases from V and 3 bases from J; bases unmatched to any gene: 4. The CDR3 reads CAISEGSGRGTDTQYF. CDR3 bases: TGTGCCATCAGTGAGGGTAGCGGGAGGGGGACAGATACGCAGTATTTT.

The chain uses TRBV19 and TRBJ2-1, with 11 bases fitting TRBD1. V lost 7 bases to trimming and J lost 4 bases; unmatched junction nucleotides: 12. The CDR3 contains 17 residues. In germline, CDR1 is LNHDA, CDR2 SQIVND (reference sequence). The CDR3 nucleotides read TGTGCCAGTAAGAAGGGGACCGGACAGGGGGCTTACAATGAGCAGTTCTTC. Translating it yields CASKKGTGQGAYNEQFF.

This clone was observed once. The CDR3: CASSPIGGRTGELFF. Written as DNA, the CDR3 is TGTGCCAGCAGCCCCATCGGGGGTCGAACCGGGGAGCTGTTTTTT. This chain connects TRBV7-2 to TRBJ2-2; TRBD2 is a possible D gene (6 bases). The V end was cut by 5 bases, the J end by 5 bases, with 15 bases between. CDR3 length equals 15 residues. The germline CDR1 and CDR2 sequences are SGHTA and FQGNSA.

Written as DNA, the CDR3 is TGTGCCAGTGGGAAGAGGGACGACAGGGTATCCTACTATGGCTACACCTTC. Amino acids: CASGKRDDRVSYYGYTF. The chain employs TRBV19 and TRBJ1-2; 7 bases match TRBD1. The ends lost 8 bases at V and 3 bases at J; junction bases unmatched: 18. Looked up from germline, CDR1 is LNHDA and CDR2 is SQIVND (reference sequence). The CDR3 covers 17 residues.

This chain links TRBV19 with TRBJ1-1; the match to TRBD1 covers 7 bases. With V trimmed by 4 bases and J by 0 bases, 2 bases remained unmatched. The V gene's germline CDR1 is LNHDA and CDR2 SQIVND (reference sequence). The CDR3 has 14 amino acids. The CDR3 region is CASSRGQLNTEAFF. In DNA form, the CDR3 reads TGTGCCAGTAGTAGGGGACAGCTGAACACTGAAGCTTTCTTT.

This clone was found once. The rearrangement joins TRBV6-6 to TRBJ1-1, with 7 bases that match TRBD1. The trim removed 10 bases at V and 1 base at J, leaving 6 bases unmatched. CDR1 and CDR2 (germline): MNHNY, SVGAGI (reference sequence). The CDR3 is 13 residues long. The CDR3, as DNA: TGTGCCACAACAGGGGTTGCGAACACTGAAGCTTTCTTT. Residues: CATTGVANTEAFF.

The rearrangement joins TRBV6-6 to TRBJ2-5, with 11 nucleotides matching TRBD1. The germline gives CDR1 MNHNY, CDR2 SVGAGI (reference sequence). This CDR3 has 15 amino acids. V gave up 6 bases and J gave up 5 bases; unmatched junction bases: 8. The DNA of the CDR3 is TGTGCCAGCAGGGGACAGGGGGGTTTGGGGGAGACCCAGTACTTC. It encodes CASRGQGGLGETQYF.